This TCR beta chain stems from a study of blood T cell repertoires in COVID-19. In the study overall: The United States, Italy and Spain supplied acute and convalescent COVID-19 samples.

V was cut by 4 bases and J by 5 bases, with 13 bases left in between. This CDR3 has 14 residues. Germline V gene data show CDR1 as SGHRS and CDR2 as YFSETQ. As processed by the authors: Reference gene primers were amplified, and this amplification served to estimate nucleated cell counts. Sequencing was performed with immunoSEQ multiplex PCR; in TCRdb, only in-frame clones are kept and a portion is missing. V and J calls and clone size are copied from that table; D and trimming were computed from the DNA. The sample records approximately 150,000 clones, 83% being singletons. Input material: peripheral blood. The rearrangement links TRBV5-1 to TRBJ2-4; TRBD2 might be the D (7 bases). This clonotype originated in a woman aged 70-85 years who had recovered from COVID-19. CDR3 amino acids: CASSPQGGENIQYF. Written as DNA, the CDR3 is TGCGCCAGCAGCCCCCAAGGGGGGGAAAACATTCAGTACTTC.